This entry concerns a single T cell receptor (beta chain). Its target is unknown. V lost 0 bases and J lost 2; bases outside the gene matches: 7. CDR1 SGHTA and CDR2 FQGTGA come from the germline V gene. CDR3 size: 17 residues. Produced via immunoSEQ multiplex PCR; TCRdb's table is partial and in-frame only. The table shows approximately 60,000 clones, with about 98% occurring only once. This specimen belongs to a study of Tregs in tolerant kidney transplant recipients. Study-level information: Recipients received nonmyeloablative bone marrow transplants from related graft donors, with transient mixed chimerism.

CD4+CD25+CD127- Tregs, CD4+CD25- non-Tregs, CD4 and CD8 cells were sorted. Study-level points and caveats: Tolerant patients' donor-specific Tregs expanded beyond overall Tregs, suggesting antigen-driven growth. The small number of patients limits these findings pending further validation.

Sequenced here: Tregs from blood, sampled before the transplant. This sequence joins TRBV7-3 and TRBJ2-7; TRBD2 matches at 10 bases. This receptor was identified in a human donor who received a combined kidney and bone marrow transplant. Written as DNA, the CDR3 is TGTGCCAGCAGCTTAACTGGAAGAACTAGCGGGGCCTACGAGCAGTACTTC. It translates to CASSLTGRTSGAYEQYF.